The 6 T cell receptor beta chains in this list originate from one sample, sequenced in a study of cytomegalovirus exposure and HLA in healthy donors. With 60 Vbeta and 13 Jbeta primers, the PCR was carried out. The table came from immunoSEQ multiplex PCR; TCRdb's copy has only in-frame clones and leaves some out. In the table there are fewer than 75,000 clones, about four fifths of which are singletons. Sequencing was performed on PBMCs. Receptor source: a woman aged 30 to 39 in good health and CMV-seronegative.

V gene TRBV9 combines with J gene TRBJ2-1, with 12 bases fitting TRBD2. The germline gives CDR1 SGDLS, CDR2 YYNGEE. Trimming cost V 0 bases and J 10 bases; bases outside gene matches: 5. This CDR3 comprises 15 residues. The CDR3 region is CASSVASGGALEQFF. CDR3 DNA: TGTGCCAGCAGCGTAGCTAGCGGGGGGGCGTTGGAGCAGTTCTTC.

This sequence joins TRBV4-1 and TRBJ1-5; possible D gene TRBD1, 6 bases. Germline V gene data show CDR1 as MGHRA and CDR2 as YSYEKL. The germline V and J ends were trimmed by 0 bases and 5 bases, with 11 bases remaining between them. The CDR3 contains 15 residues. For the CDR3, the DNA is TGCGCCAGCAGCCAAGAGGACAGCTTCTATCAGCCCCAGCATTTT. This gives the protein CASSQEDSFYQPQHF.

The chain employs TRBV7-8 and TRBJ1-6; D call uncertain. CDR1 is SGHVS and CDR2 is FQNEAQ in the germline V gene. V lost 0 bases, J lost 8 bases, and 8 bases lay in between. This CDR3 contains 14 residues. The CDR3 bases are TGTGCCAGCAGCTTAGCGTTGGGAGATTCACCCCTCCACTTT. Its protein is CASSLALGDSPLHF.

The V call is TRBV6-5, the J call TRBJ2-2; perhaps TRBD2 as D (6 bases). Trimming cost V 10 bases and J 1 base, with 13 bases left between them. The germline V gene encodes CDR1 MNHEY and CDR2 SVGAGI. This CDR3 contains 14 residues. CDR3 coding DNA: TGTGCCATCCGGTCAGCGGGGAACACCGGGGAGCTGTTTTTT. It yields the protein CAIRSAGNTGELFF.

This clone occurred a few times. The chain joins TRBV4-1 to TRBJ2-3, with D uncertain. This CDR3 is 17 amino acids long. Trimming left V 0 bases short and J 0 bases short, with 13 bases between. Germline V lookup: CDR1 MGHRA, CDR2 YSYEKL. The CDR3 DNA reads as TGCGCCAGCAGCCAAGATCCTAGACCTAGGAGCACAGATACGCAGTATTTT. It codes for CASSQDPRPRSTDTQYF.

Only a few counts were recorded for this clone. V usage is TRBV7-9 and J usage is TRBJ2-3; D perhaps matches TRBD1 (5 bases). This CDR3 contains 13 residues. Between the trimmed V and J ends, which lost 3 bases and 4 bases, there was a span of 8 bases. Looked up from germline, CDR1 is SEHNR and CDR2 is FQNEAQ (reference sequence). The CDR3 reads CASSFLGADTQYF. The CDR3 region has the DNA TGTGCCAGCAGCTTCCTAGGGGCAGATACGCAGTATTTT.